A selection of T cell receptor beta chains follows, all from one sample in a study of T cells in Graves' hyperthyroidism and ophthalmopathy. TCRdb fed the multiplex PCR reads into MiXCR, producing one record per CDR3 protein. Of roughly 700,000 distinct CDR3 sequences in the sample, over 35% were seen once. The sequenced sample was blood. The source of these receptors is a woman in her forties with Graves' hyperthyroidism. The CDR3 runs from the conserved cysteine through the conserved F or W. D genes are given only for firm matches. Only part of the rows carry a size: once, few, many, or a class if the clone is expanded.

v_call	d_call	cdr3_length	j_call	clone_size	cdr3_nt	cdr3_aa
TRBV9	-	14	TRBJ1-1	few	TGTGCCAGCAGCGTAGAGCCGGGTAACACTGAAGCTTTCTTT	CASSVEPGNTEAFF
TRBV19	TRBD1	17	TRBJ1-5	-	TGTGCCAGTAGTACCGCCCCCGGGACAGGGAGCAATCAGCCCCAGCATTTT	CASSTAPGTGSNQPQHF
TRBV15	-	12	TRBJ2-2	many	TGTGCCACCAGCCGACGTGCCGGGGAGCTGTTTTTT	CATSRRAGELFF
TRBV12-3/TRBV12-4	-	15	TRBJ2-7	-	TGTGCCAGCAGATCTGGGACTGGGACCTCCTACGAGCAGTACTTC	CASRSGTGTSYEQYF
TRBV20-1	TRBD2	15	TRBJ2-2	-	TGCAGTGCGCGGAGAGCTAGCGGGAACACCGGGGAGCTGTTTTTT	CSARRASGNTGELFF
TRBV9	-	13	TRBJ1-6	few	TGTGCCAGCAGCGTTCAACAGAATTCACCCCTCCACTTT	CASSVQQNSPLHF
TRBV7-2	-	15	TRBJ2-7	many	TGTGCCAGCAGCTTTTTTACGCCTAGGGGGAACGAGCAGTACTTC	CASSFFTPRGNEQYF
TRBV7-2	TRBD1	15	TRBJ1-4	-	TGTGCCAGCAGCCCACGAACAGGGGGGAGGGAAAAACTGTTTTTT	CASSPRTGGREKLFF
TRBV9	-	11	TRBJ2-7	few	TGTGCCAGCAGCGTTGACAATGAGCAGTACTTC	CASSVDNEQYF
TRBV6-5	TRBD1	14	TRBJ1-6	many	TGTGCCAGCAGTCATAGGACAGGACCCTCACCCCTCCACTTT	CASSHRTGPSPLHF
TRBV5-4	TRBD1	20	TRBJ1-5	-	TGTGCCAGCAGCTTGGTGGGGGGTCTAGACAGGGAGATGAGCAATCAGCCCCAGCATTTT	CASSLVGGLDREMSNQPQHF